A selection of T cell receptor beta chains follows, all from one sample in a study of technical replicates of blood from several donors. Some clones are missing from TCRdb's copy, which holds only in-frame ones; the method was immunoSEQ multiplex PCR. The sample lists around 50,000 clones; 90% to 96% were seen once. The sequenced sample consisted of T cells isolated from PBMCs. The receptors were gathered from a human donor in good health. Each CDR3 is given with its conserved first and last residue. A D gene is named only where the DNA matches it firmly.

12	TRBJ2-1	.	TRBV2	CASSENSREQFF
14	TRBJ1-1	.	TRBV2	CASSEALQGGKAFF
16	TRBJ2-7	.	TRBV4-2	CASSQVGGGSHEEQYF
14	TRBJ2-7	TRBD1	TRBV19	CASSKGTGTYEQYF
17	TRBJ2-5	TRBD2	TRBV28	CASSSGLAGANQETQYF
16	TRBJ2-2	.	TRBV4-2	CASSQEVIGNTGELFF
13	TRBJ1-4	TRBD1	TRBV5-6	CASSWTGAWGLFF
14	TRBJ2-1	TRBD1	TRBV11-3	CASSSGTDYNEQFF
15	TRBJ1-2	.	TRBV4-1	CASSQVQRRDYGYTF
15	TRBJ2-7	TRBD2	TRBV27	CASSLSGTTNYEQYF
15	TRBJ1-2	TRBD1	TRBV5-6	CASSLELGTVNGYTF
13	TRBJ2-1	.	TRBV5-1	CASSLAGGNEQFF
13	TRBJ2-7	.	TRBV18	CASSRGLSYEQYF
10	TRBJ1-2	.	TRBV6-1	CASIESGYTF
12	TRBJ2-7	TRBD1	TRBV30	CAWSGGAGEQYF
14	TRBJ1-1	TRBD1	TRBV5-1	CASSPTGGNTEAFF
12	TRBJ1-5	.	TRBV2	CASSVSEQPQHF
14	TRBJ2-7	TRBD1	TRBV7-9	CASSAGGRSYEQYF
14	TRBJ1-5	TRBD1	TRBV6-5	CASSLDRGNQPQHF
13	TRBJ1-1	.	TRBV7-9	CASSLDVASEAFF
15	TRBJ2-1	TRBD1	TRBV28	CASSFSGQGFEEQFF
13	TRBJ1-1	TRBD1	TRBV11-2	CASRPNTGGGAFF
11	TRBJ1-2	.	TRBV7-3	CVLQPPYGYTF
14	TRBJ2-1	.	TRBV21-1	CASSKTEGATEQFF
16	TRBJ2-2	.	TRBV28	CASSPSDRLNTGELFF
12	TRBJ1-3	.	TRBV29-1	CSATGSGNTIYF
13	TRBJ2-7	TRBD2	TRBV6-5	CASYRLAGGPQYF
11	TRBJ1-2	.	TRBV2	CASVELYGYTF
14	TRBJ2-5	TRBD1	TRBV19	CASSIDRGLETQYF
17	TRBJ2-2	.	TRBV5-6	CASSLYRLAVNTGELFF
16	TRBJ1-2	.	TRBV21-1	CASSPRRSLGVGGYTF
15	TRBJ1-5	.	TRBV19	CASTLRGGLDQPQHF
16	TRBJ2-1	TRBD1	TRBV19	CASSFGQGAYYNEQFF
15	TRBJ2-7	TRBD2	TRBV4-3	CASSQEGGRTNEQYF
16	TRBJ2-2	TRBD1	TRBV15	CATSSPGTGASGELFF
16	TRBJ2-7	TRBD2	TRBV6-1	CASSEGLAGGPYEQYF
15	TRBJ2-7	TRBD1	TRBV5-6	CASSYTGTGPYEQYF
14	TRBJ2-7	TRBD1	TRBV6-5	CASSSGQTTYEQYF
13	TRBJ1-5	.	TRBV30	CAWMAEGDQPQHF
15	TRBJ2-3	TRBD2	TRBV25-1	CASRFGAGDTDTQYF
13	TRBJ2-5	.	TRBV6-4	CASSGSRGETQYF
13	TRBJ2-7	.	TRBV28	CASGETYSYEQYF
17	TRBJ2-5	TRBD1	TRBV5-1	CASSLGDSLAFGETQYF
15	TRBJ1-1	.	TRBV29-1	CSVVYSIRAGTEAFF
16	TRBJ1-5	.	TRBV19	CASSSPHSGKNQPQHF
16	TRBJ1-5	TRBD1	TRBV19	CASSPPDRGNNQPQHF
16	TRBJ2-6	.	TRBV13	CASSSTELSGANVLTF
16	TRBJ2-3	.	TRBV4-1	CASSPRTSSLTDTQYF